The T cell receptor (beta chain) under discussion was sequenced for a study of blood T cell repertoires in COVID-19. Study in general: Sites across the United States, Italy and Spain contributed samples from acute and convalescent COVID-19.

Study processing details: Amplification from reference gene primers served as the basis for estimated nucleated cell counts. Profiling relied on immunoSEQ multiplex PCR, and the TCRdb table lists in-frame clones only, not all of them. The V and J calls and clone size were taken over from that table, and D and trimming were inferred from the DNA. The sample has 35,000 to 55,000 clones; around 83% are singletons. V was clipped by 5 bases and J by 0 bases; unmatched bases: 4. The CDR3 has 15 residues. CDR1 LNHDA and CDR2 SQIVND come from the germline V gene (reference sequence). The sample taken for sequencing was peripheral blood. J is TRBJ2-1 and V is TRBV19; 7 nucleotides agree with TRBD2. This TCR derives from a man between 60 and 70 years old with active COVID-19. For the CDR3, the DNA is TGTGCCAGTAGTTGGGGCGGGAGCTCCTACAATGAGCAGTTCTTC. Its translation: CASSWGGSSYNEQFF.